This T cell receptor beta chain derives from a study of response to subunit inactivated influenza vaccine. In its sample, this clonotype was seen many times. The CDR3 sequence is 16 residues long. Germline V gene lookup returns CDR1 SGHRS and CDR2 YFSETQ. Trimming cost V 1 base and J 2 bases, with 14 bases left between them. TCRdb called the RT-PCR reads again in MiXCR, with one record for every CDR3 protein. The sample shows more than 550,000 distinct CDR3 sequences, roughly 10% of them seen only once. This material consisted of PBMCs from blood, taken on the day of vaccination. The chain joins TRBV5-1 to TRBJ2-3; a weak D match, TRBD2 (5 bases). The TCR was taken from a man between 50 and 59 years old who received an inactivated influenza vaccine. This chain's CDR3 is CASSLISGQSTDTQYF. DNA for the CDR3: TGCGCCAGCAGCTTGATCAGCGGCCAATCCACAGATACGCAGTATTTT.